The sequence of this T cell receptor beta chain was determined in a study of T cell changes during pregnancy in multiple sclerosis. TCRdb's copy holds only in-frame clones and misses some; the assay was immunoSEQ multiplex PCR. This table holds about 100,000 clones, about 92% found once. The length of the CDR3 is 12 residues. Trimming removed 10 bases from V and 6 bases from J, with 15 bases in between. Germline V gene sequence: CDR1 ENHRY, CDR2 SYGVKD. The TCR was taken from a female donor with multiple sclerosis, enrolled in a pregnancy study. V is TRBV10-3 and J is TRBJ1-2; D may be TRBD1 (5 bases). Sequences were derived from peripheral blood, sampled in the second trimester of pregnancy. The CDR3 bases are TGTGCCACCTTGGGAGGGACCGATGGCTACACCTTC. This encodes CATLGGTDGYTF.